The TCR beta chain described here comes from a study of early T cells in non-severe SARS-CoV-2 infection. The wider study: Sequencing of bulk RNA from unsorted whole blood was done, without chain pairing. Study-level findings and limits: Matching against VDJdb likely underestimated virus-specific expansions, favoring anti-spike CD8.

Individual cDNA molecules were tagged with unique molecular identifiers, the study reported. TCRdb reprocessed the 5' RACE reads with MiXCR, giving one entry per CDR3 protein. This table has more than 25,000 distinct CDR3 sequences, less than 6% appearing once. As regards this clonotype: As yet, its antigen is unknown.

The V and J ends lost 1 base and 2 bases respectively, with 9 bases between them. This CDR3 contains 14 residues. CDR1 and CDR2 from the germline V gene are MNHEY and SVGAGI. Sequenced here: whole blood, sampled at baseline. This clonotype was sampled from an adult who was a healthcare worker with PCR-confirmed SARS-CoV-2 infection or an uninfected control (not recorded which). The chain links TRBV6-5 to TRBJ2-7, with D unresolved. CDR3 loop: CASSYFAYTYEQYF. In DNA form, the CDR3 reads TGTGCCAGCAGTTACTTCGCCTACACCTACGAGCAGTACTTC.